The clone carrying this T cell receptor (beta chain) appeared many times. For CDR3 and TCR beta VDJ profiling, genomic DNA was the template used. TCRdb processed the reads anew with MiXCR; each CDR3 protein has one entry. Of 150,000 to 200,000 distinct CDR3 sequences listed, approximately 48% are singletons. An expansion of CD8+CD57+ cells by flow cytometry had been shown in patients chosen for sequencing. This entry is derived from a study of CD8+CD57+ T cells in acquired aplastic anemia. With 2 bases removed from V and 6 bases from J, the gap between germline ends came to 8 bases. The CDR3 spans 13 residues.

This TCR derives from a human donor with aplastic anemia. The V gene is TRBV12-3 or TRBV12-4, the J gene TRBJ2-1; D gene uncertain. Sequencing used sorted CD4+, CD8+, or CD8+CD57+ T cells (not recorded which) from PBMCs. The CDR3 spells CASSLHASNEQFF. The CDR3 coding sequence is TGTGCCAGCAGTTTACACGCCTCCAATGAGCAGTTCTTC.